This passage covers 18 T cell receptor beta chains from one sample sequenced in a study of beta chain features in type 1 diabetes. Of the isolated RNA, all was reverse transcribed, and so the sequenced material was expressed TCRB transcripts. Data came from immunoSEQ multiplex PCR; TCRdb stores just in-frame clones and leaves some out. Of a few hundred thousand clones listed, approximately 12% were seen once; the top ten hold about 0.017%. Sequenced material: naive CD4+ T cells from blood. The receptors come from a man between 18 and 35 years old in good health.

This clone was seen a handful of times. The rearrangement joins TRBV6-5 to TRBJ1-1; TRBD1 aligns across 8 bases. Per germline, CDR1 MNHEY and CDR2 SVGAGI. The CDR3 runs 11 residues. V shed 9 bases and J 5 bases; nucleotides not matched to a gene: 2. CDR3 in amino acids: CASQGATEAFF. CDR3 bases: TGTGCCAGTCAGGGGGCGACTGAAGCTTTCTTT.

The V call is TRBV19, the J call TRBJ2-7; TRBD2 might be the D (5 bases). Germline CDR1 LNHDA, CDR2 SQIVND (reference sequence). This CDR3 has 14 residues. Trimming shortened V by 2 bases and J by 2 bases, and 10 bases separated the two germline ends. DNA of the CDR3: TGTGCCAGTAGTATAACCGGGGAACCCTACGAGCAGTACTTC. It specifies CASSITGEPYEQYF. The variable domain in full, completed from reference TRBV19 and TRBJ2-7, reads DGGITQSPKYLFRKEGQNVTLSCEQNLNHDAMYWYRQDPGQGLRLIYYSQIVNDFQKGDIAEGYSVSREKKESFPLTVTSAQKNPTAFYLCASSITGEPYEQYFGPGTRLTVT.

This clone has just a few counts. This chain links TRBV11-2 with TRBJ2-2, with a possible D match to TRBD2 (6 bases). Germline CDR1 is SGHAT and CDR2 is FQNNGV. CDR3 length: 15 amino acids. The germline V and J ends were trimmed by 5 bases and 4 bases, with 14 bases remaining between them. For the CDR3, the DNA is TGTGCCAGCAGCCGGGGACTGGGAGGCACCGGGGAGCTGTTTTTT. Translating gives CASSRGLGGTGELFF.

CDR3 in DNA: TGTGCCAGCAGCGTATCAGGGCTAGCGCTCTACGAGCAGTACTTC. Protein: CASSVSGLALYEQYF. V gene TRBV7-9 combines with J gene TRBJ2-7, with TRBD2 as a possible D gene (6 bases). Germline lookup yields CDR1 SEHNR and CDR2 FQNEAQ (reference sequence). The CDR3 consists of 15 residues. The V end was cut by 5 bases, the J end by 3 bases, with 17 bases between.

This clone was counted only a few times. The rearrangement joins TRBV28 to TRBJ2-2, with 7 bases lining up with TRBD2. Germline-derived CDR1 and CDR2 are MDHEN and SYDVKM. The CDR3 runs 15 residues. Trimming cost V 5 bases and J 2 bases; bases outside gene matches: 5. CDR3 region: CASSPGRTNTGELFF. The CDR3 DNA sequence: TGTGCCAGCAGTCCCGGGAGGACCAACACCGGGGAGCTGTTTTTT.

Only a few counts were recorded for this clone. This chain connects TRBV28 to TRBJ2-7; possible D gene TRBD1, 6 bases. V was shortened by 4 bases and J by 4 bases, with 14 bases between the two germline ends. The CDR3 covers 14 residues. The germline V gene has CDR1 MDHEN and CDR2 SYDVKM. CDR3 protein: CASSSRQVKYEQYF. In nucleotides, the CDR3 is TGTGCCAGCAGTTCCCGACAGGTTAAGTACGAGCAGTACTTC.

A few counts support this clone. The chain recombines TRBV28 with TRBJ1-5; D is perhaps TRBD1 (6 bases). The CDR3 covers 16 residues. The ends were cut back, 2 bases at V and 2 bases at J, with 13 bases in the middle. The germline gives CDR1 MDHEN, CDR2 SYDVKM. CDR3 protein: CASSLGSGVRNQPQHF. CDR3 coding DNA: TGTGCCAGCAGTTTAGGGTCAGGGGTTCGCAATCAGCCCCAGCATTTT. Variable domain in full (rest from reference TRBV28 and TRBJ1-5): DVKVTQSSRYLVKRTGEKVFLECVQDMDHENMFWYRQDPGLGLRLIYFSYDVKMKEKGDIPEGYSVSREKKERFSLILESASTNQTSMYLCASSLGSGVRNQPQHFGDGTRLSIL.

This rearrangement joins TRBV10-3 to TRBJ1-5, with D perhaps TRBD1 (5 bases). CDR1 and CDR2 from the germline V gene are ENHRY and SYGVKD. The germline V and J ends were trimmed by 6 bases and 0 bases, with 9 bases remaining between them. The CDR3 sequence is 14 residues long. The CDR3 region has the DNA TGTGCCATCAGGTCAAGGGGTAGCAATCAGCCCCAGCATTTT. This translates into CAIRSRGSNQPQHF.

This clone came up a few times. V usage is TRBV19 and J usage is TRBJ1-5; TRBD1 is a possible D gene (6 bases). The CDR3 is 18 amino acids. Per the germline V gene, CDR1 is LNHDA and CDR2 is SQIVND (reference sequence). V was trimmed by 5 bases and J by 6 bases, leaving 26 bases between them. This CDR3 reads CASSGWGGVPPSSQPQHF. The CDR3 nucleotides are TGTGCCAGTAGTGGATGGGGGGGCGTTCCCCCTAGTAGTCAGCCCCAGCATTTT.

The gene calls are TRBV18 and TRBJ1-2; TRBD1 matches at 8 bases. The CDR3 totals 17 residues. With 2 bases clipped from V and 6 bases from J, the junction kept 14 bases outside the gene matches. CDR1 is KGHSH and CDR2 is LQKENI in the germline V gene. The CDR3 nucleotides are TGTGCCAGCTCACCAGGAGTCTCCGGGACAGGTACGGATGGCTACACCTTC. Translating it yields CASSPGVSGTGTDGYTF.

This clone was recorded a few times. The CDR3 loop reads CATSRQGQPQHF. CDR3 nucleotides: TGTGCCACCAGCCGACAGGGCCAGCCCCAGCATTTT. V is TRBV15 and J is TRBJ1-5; 7 nucleotides align to TRBD1. The V gene end was trimmed by 5 bases and the J gene end by 7 bases; junction bases not matched to a gene: 2. In germline, CDR1 is LNHNV, CDR2 YYDKDF (reference sequence). This CDR3 region has 12 residues.

This clone has a handful of counts. V gene TRBV6-6 combines with J gene TRBJ1-2; 7 bases align to TRBD1. V was pared by 0 bases and J by 3 bases, with 1 base of the junction left unmatched. Germline lookup yields CDR1 MNHNY and CDR2 SVGAGI (reference sequence). The CDR3 runs to 14 residues. The CDR3 DNA reads TGTGCCAGCAGTTACTCCGGACAGGACTATGGCTACACCTTC. This encodes CASSYSGQDYGYTF.

This clone was seen a single time. This chain links TRBV6-1 with TRBJ2-4; 9 nucleotides line up with TRBD1. Germline trimming cut 3 bases from V and 8 bases from J; bases unmatched to any gene: 8. Germline lookup yields CDR1 MNHNS and CDR2 SASEGT. The length of the CDR3 is 15 residues. DNA of the CDR3: TGTGCCAGCAGTGACTCCGGGACAGGGATGTACATTCAGTACTTC. This encodes CASSDSGTGMYIQYF.

The V and J genes are TRBV5-6 and TRBJ1-2; D is uncertain. CDR1 and CDR2 (germline): SGHDT, YYEEEE. With 4 bases removed from V and 4 bases from J, the gap between germline ends came to 11 bases. This CDR3 spans 13 amino acids. The CDR3 region is CASSITESYGYTF. The CDR3 bases are TGTGCCAGCAGCATTACAGAATCCTATGGCTACACCTTC. The full variable domain, in which reference TRBV5-6 and TRBJ1-2 provide the parts outside the CDR3, is DAGVTQSPTHLIKTRGQQVTLRCSPKSGHDTVSWYQQALGQGPQFIFQYYEEEERQRGNFPDRFSGHQFPNYSSELNVNALLLGDSALYLCASSITESYGYTFGSGTRLTVV.

This clone turned up a few times. V usage is TRBV30 and J usage is TRBJ2-5, with 9 nucleotides matching TRBD1. CDR1 and CDR2 from the germline V gene are GTSNPN and SVGIG (reference sequence). The CDR3 loop spans 15 amino acids. Trimming took 2 bases from V and 6 from J; bases not matched to a gene: 10. In nucleotides, the CDR3 is TGTGCCTGGAGTCACTCGTGGGACAGGGTTCAGACCCAGTACTTC. Encoded protein: CAWSHSWDRVQTQYF.

The chain has TRBV7-9 and TRBJ2-3; TRBD2 matches at 10 bases. The germline V gene encodes CDR1 SEHNR and CDR2 FQNEAQ (reference sequence). The CDR3 sequence is 16 residues long. The ends lost 5 bases at V and 0 bases at J; junction bases unmatched: 5. This chain's CDR3 is CASSEGTSASTDTQYF. CDR3 DNA sequence: TGTGCCAGCAGCGAAGGGACTAGCGCGAGCACAGATACGCAGTATTTT. The variable domain in full, completed from reference TRBV7-9 and TRBJ2-3, reads DTGVSQNPRHKITKRGQNVTFRCDPISEHNRLYWYRQTLGQGPEFLTYFQNEAQLEKSRLLSDRFSAERPKGSFSTLEIQRTEQGDSAMYLCASSEGTSASTDTQYFGPGTRLTVL.

In this sample, this clone turned up a few times. The rearrangement joins TRBV2 to TRBJ2-7; TRBD2 matches 11 bases. In germline, CDR1 is SNHLY, CDR2 FYNNEI. The CDR3 has 14 amino acids. The trim removed 6 bases at V and 3 bases at J, leaving 4 bases unmatched. The CDR3 sequence is CASRGTSGFYEQYF. DNA of the CDR3: TGTGCCAGCAGGGGGACTAGCGGCTTCTACGAGCAGTACTTC. The variable domain in full, with the rest retrieved from reference TRBV2 and TRBJ2-7, is EPEVTQTPSHQVTQMGQEVILRCVPISNHLYFYWYRQILGQKVEFLVSFYNNEISEKSEIFDDQFSVERPDGSNFTLKIRSTKLEDSAMYFCASRGTSGFYEQYFGPGTRLTVT.

The chain joins TRBV6-5 to TRBJ2-5, with 7 bases identical to TRBD1. Germline assignment: CDR1 MNHEY and CDR2 SVGAGI. V lost 6 bases and J lost 5; bases outside the gene matches: 9. This CDR3 contains 14 residues. The CDR3 DNA follows: TGTGCCAGCAGACTACAGGGGCCCCGGGAGACCCAGTACTTC. Protein product: CASRLQGPRETQYF.